A single sample is the source of the 30 T cell receptor beta chains below, sequenced in a study of cytomegalovirus exposure and HLA in healthy donors. Primers included in the PCR were 60 Vbeta and 13 Jbeta primers. Sequencing used immunoSEQ multiplex PCR; TCRdb keeps in-frame clones, though not all of them. This sample has some 190,000 clones, with 8.5% to 10% found just once. The source material was PBMCs. The receptors derive from a woman younger than 45 in good health and CMV-seropositive.

The CDR3 coding sequence is TGCGCCAGCAGCTTTAACAGACCCTCCTACGAGCAGTACTTC. This sequence encodes CASSFNRPSYEQYF. V is TRBV5-1 and J is TRBJ2-7; D is ambiguous. The CDR3 is 14 amino acids. V lost 2 bases, J lost 0 bases, and 9 bases lay in between. CDR1 and CDR2 (germline): SGHRS, YFSETQ.

This clone was counted between two and nine times. The V and J genes are TRBV5-1 and TRBJ2-5; TRBD2 agrees at 7 bases. The DNA end lines up better with TRBJ2-7; the J call may be wrong. This CDR3 comprises 12 residues. Germline CDR1 SGHRS, CDR2 YFSETQ. CDR3 sequence (DNA): TGCGCCAGCGGCACGGGGGGATACGAGCAGTACTTC. It codes for CASGTGGYEQYF.

This chain uses TRBV4-1 with TRBJ1-2, with 8 bases identical to TRBD1. The CDR3 runs to 15 residues. Germline V gene lookup returns CDR1 MGHRA and CDR2 YSYEKL. J was trimmed by 6 bases and V by 3 bases; bases with no gene match: 9. CDR3 amino acids: CASSHNRGGSHGYTF. Written as DNA, the CDR3 is TGCGCCAGCAGCCATAACAGGGGGGGTAGTCATGGCTACACCTTC.

The CDR3 region is CASATVSTNEKLFF. CDR3 DNA: TGTGCCAGTGCCACAGTGTCGACTAATGAAAAACTGTTTTTT. The rearrangement uses TRBV19 and TRBJ1-4; D remains ambiguous. This CDR3 has 14 amino acids. CDR1 LNHDA and CDR2 SQIVND come from the germline V gene (reference sequence). V dropped 8 bases and J dropped 2 bases, with 12 bases sitting between them.

This clone was seen more than once but under ten times. V and J are TRBV5-1 and TRBJ2-7, with TRBD2 identical over 11 bases. The CDR3 runs to 15 residues. Germline assignment: CDR1 SGHRS and CDR2 YFSETQ. V lost 5 bases, J lost 5 bases, and 9 bases stayed unmatched. The CDR3 loop is CASRQYTSGRNEQYF. DNA for the CDR3: TGCGCCAGCAGACAGTACACTAGCGGGAGAAACGAGCAGTACTTC.

The table lists this clone with a count of one. The chain employs TRBV7-9 and TRBJ1-6; D may be TRBD1 (5 bases). The CDR3 sequence is 14 residues long. Germline V CDR1 and CDR2: SEHNR, FQNEAQ (reference sequence). V dropped 3 bases and J dropped 5 bases, with 8 bases sitting between them. CDR3 protein: CASSFQGDNSPLHF. CDR3 sequence (DNA): TGTGCCAGCAGCTTTCAGGGTGATAATTCACCCCTCCACTTT.

The CDR3 protein is CASSMWDRVGQPQHF. CDR3 DNA sequence: TGTGCCAGTAGTATGTGGGACAGGGTAGGACAGCCCCAGCATTTT. The chain links TRBV19 to TRBJ1-5; the match to TRBD1 covers 9 bases. The V and J ends lost 3 bases and 7 bases, in that order; junction bases with no gene match: 7. Germline CDR1 is LNHDA and CDR2 is SQIVND (reference sequence). The CDR3 is 15 residues long. Based on the CDR3 plus reference TRBV19 and TRBJ1-5, the full variable domain is DGGITQSPKYLFRKEGQNVTLSCEQNLNHDAMYWYRQDPGQGLRLIYYSQIVNDFQKGDIAEGYSVSREKKESFPLTVTSAQKNPTAFYLCASSMWDRVGQPQHFGDGTRLSIL.

The chain employs TRBV6-6 and TRBJ2-7; the match to TRBD2 covers 8 bases. Germline loops: CDR1 MNHNY, CDR2 SVGAGI (reference sequence). V was clipped by 5 bases and J by 2 bases; unmatched bases: 2. This CDR3 has 13 amino acids. The CDR3 coding sequence is TGTGCCAGCAGTGACGGGAGGGCCTACGAGCAGTACTTC. Translation: CASSDGRAYEQYF.

The sample holds a few counts of this clone. This sequence joins TRBV19 and TRBJ2-3; TRBD2 aligns across 7 bases. J gave up 2 bases and V 5 bases, and 10 bases lay outside the gene matches. This CDR3 has 16 amino acids. Germline-derived CDR1 and CDR2 are LNHDA and SQIVND (reference sequence). The CDR3 DNA sequence: TGTGCCAGTAGTCTCCCGACTAGCCAATTCACAGATACGCAGTATTTT. Its protein product is CASSLPTSQFTDTQYF.

This clone has a handful of counts. This chain uses TRBV7-9 with TRBJ2-3; D uncertain. The V end was cut by 0 bases, the J end by 6 bases, with 10 bases between. CDR3 length: 14 residues. CDR1 is SEHNR, CDR2 FQNEAQ, per germline (reference sequence). The CDR3 bases are TGTGCCAGCAGCTTAGCCTCGATTCGGGATACGCAGTATTTT. Translating gives CASSLASIRDTQYF.

This clone was counted a few times. The CDR3 bases are TGTGCCAGCAGTTTGACAGGGAATGGCTACACCTTC. It encodes CASSLTGNGYTF. The chain is built from TRBV27 and TRBJ1-2; 7 positions agree with TRBD1. The germline V gene has CDR1 MNHEY and CDR2 SMNVEV (reference sequence). J was trimmed by 6 bases and V by 3 bases; bases with no gene match: 1. The CDR3 is 12 residues long.

The V gene is TRBV30, the J gene TRBJ2-7; TRBD2 aligns across 8 bases. The CDR3 has 14 amino acids. J lost 0 bases, V lost 7 bases, and 8 bases had no gene match. Germline V gene lookup returns CDR1 GTSNPN and CDR2 SVGIG (reference sequence). The CDR3, as DNA: TGTGCCTTTGAGACTAGCGCGAGCTCCTACGAGCAGTACTTC. Amino acids: CAFETSASSYEQYF.

The chain joins TRBV19 to TRBJ1-1; tentative D call: TRBD1 (6 bases). CDR1 LNHDA and CDR2 SQIVND come from the germline V gene (reference sequence). CDR3 length equals 15 residues. Trimming pared 8 bases from V and 7 bases from J, leaving 23 bases between. The CDR3 nucleotides are TGTGCCAGTTCTCCCGGGGGGCGCCTGGACCGTGAAGCTTTCTTT. Translation: CASSPGGRLDREAFF.

The chain combines TRBV25-1 with TRBJ2-1; 11 bases agree with TRBD2. The CDR3 sequence is 15 residues long. The V gene end was trimmed by 4 bases and the J gene end by 7 bases; junction bases not matched to a gene: 6. Germline V gene sequence: CDR1 MGHDK, CDR2 SYGVNS. Written as DNA, the CDR3 is TGTGCCAGCAGTGTACTAGCGGGAGTAGGTAATGAGCAGTTCTTC. Translating it yields CASSVLAGVGNEQFF.

The V and J genes are TRBV11-3 and TRBJ2-7; TRBD1 is a possible D gene (5 bases). Germline assignment: CDR1 SGHNT and CDR2 YENEEA. Trimming shortened V by 2 bases and J by 3 bases, and 17 bases separated the two germline ends. This CDR3 spans 16 amino acids. The DNA for the CDR3 is TGTGCCAGCAGCTTATCCTCTAAGCAGGGTGACTACGAGCAGTACTTC. Translating it yields CASSLSSKQGDYEQYF.

This clone was seen only a few times. This rearrangement joins TRBV6-6 to TRBJ2-3; 7 nucleotides agree with TRBD2. The junction had 5 bases not matched to a gene; V was cut back by 6 bases and J by 5 bases. Looked up from germline, CDR1 is MNHNY and CDR2 is SVGAGI (reference sequence). CDR3 size: 13 residues. The CDR3 DNA follows: TGTGCCAGCAGCCGGACTAGGAGAGATACGCAGTATTTT. Translating it yields CASSRTRRDTQYF.

The chain joins TRBV21-1 to TRBJ2-5; TRBD2 is taken as the D call from the table, unchecked against the DNA. TRBV21-1 is listed as a pseudogene. CDR3 length: 15 amino acids. The CDR3, as DNA: TGTGCCAGCAGCAAACCAGGGACTAGCGAAGAGACCCAGTACTTC. Residues: CASSKPGTSEETQYF.

The chain employs TRBV5-1 and TRBJ2-6; 7 nucleotides match TRBD1. The V segment lost 9 bases and the J segment 0 bases; nucleotides outside the gene matches: 3. CDR1 and CDR2 from the germline V gene are SGHRS and YFSETQ. The CDR3 is made up of 14 amino acids. This chain's CDR3 is CATGDSSGANVLTF. The CDR3 DNA reads TGCGCCACCGGGGACAGCTCTGGGGCCAACGTCCTGACTTTC.

V and J are TRBV5-6 and TRBJ2-1, with D perhaps TRBD2 (5 bases). V lost 4 bases and J lost 7, with 12 bases in between. Germline CDR1 reads SGHDT; CDR2 reads YYEEEE. The CDR3 sequence is 13 residues long. The CDR3 DNA follows: TGTGCCAGCAGCGAGGGCGGGTGGAATGAGCAGTTCTTC. This encodes CASSEGGWNEQFF.

This clone was seen a handful of times. The chain uses TRBV20-1 and TRBJ1-2, with TRBD1 identical over 8 bases. The CDR3 spans 11 residues. CDR1 and CDR2 from the germline V gene are DFQATT and SNEGSKA (reference sequence). CDR3 loop: CTPGQAYGYTF. The CDR3 nucleotides are TGCACCCCGGGACAGGCCTATGGCTACACCTTC.

This clone came up a few times. The V and J genes are TRBV6-6 and TRBJ1-1, with D perhaps matching TRBD1 (5 bases). Germline values: CDR1 MNHNY, CDR2 SVGAGI (reference sequence). This CDR3 has 14 residues. Trimming cost V 5 bases and J 1 base, with 11 bases left between them. The CDR3 loop reads CASSRQSQNTEAFF. CDR3 nucleotide sequence: TGTGCCAGCAGTCGACAGTCCCAGAACACTGAAGCTTTCTTT.

This clone was counted a few times. J is TRBJ2-5 and V is TRBV21-1; TRBD1 is the table's D call and was not checked against the DNA. TRBV21-1 is an annotated pseudogene. The CDR3 covers 15 residues. CDR3 sequence: CASSLIWDSQETQYF. The CDR3 region has the DNA TGTGCCAGCAGCTTGATATGGGACAGCCAAGAGACCCAGTACTTC.

V gene TRBV9 combines with J gene TRBJ2-7, with 9 bases that match TRBD1. J gave up 6 bases and V 4 bases, and 8 bases lay outside the gene matches. The length of the CDR3 is 14 residues. Germline CDR1 is SGDLS and CDR2 is YYNGEE. DNA of the CDR3: TGTGCCAGCAGCCCCGGGACAGGGTTAGGCGAGCAGTACTTC. Amino acid sequence: CASSPGTGLGEQYF.

Only a few counts were recorded for this clone. The V and J genes are TRBV27 and TRBJ1-5, with 10 bases matching TRBD1. Trimming at V came to 5 bases and at J to 2 bases, leaving 0 bases not matched to a gene. This CDR3 is 14 amino acids long. Germline values: CDR1 MNHEY, CDR2 SMNVEV (reference sequence). DNA of the CDR3: TGTGCCAGCAGTGGGACAGGGGGCAATCAGCCCCAGCATTTT. Translation: CASSGTGGNQPQHF.

This clone was detected a few times. The chain uses TRBV5-1 and TRBJ1-3; D perhaps matches TRBD1 (6 bases). Germline V gene sequence: CDR1 SGHRS, CDR2 YFSETQ. V shed 7 bases and J shed 2 bases, with 25 bases lying between them. CDR3 size: 18 residues. The CDR3 reads CASAPLTGGAVAGNTIYF. Here the CDR3 DNA reads TGCGCCAGCGCCCCCCTAACGGGGGGCGCGGTAGCTGGAAACACCATATATTTT.

The V and J genes are TRBV13 and TRBJ2-5, with D possibly TRBD2 on 7 matching bases. Germline CDR1 is PRHDT and CDR2 is FYEKMQ (reference sequence). V lost 3 bases, J lost 5 bases, and 19 bases lay in between. The length of the CDR3 is 16 residues. CDR3 protein: CASSLASDPGGETQYF. The CDR3 DNA sequence: TGTGCCAGCAGCTTGGCCTCGGACCCGGGGGGCGAGACCCAGTACTTC.

The CDR3 here is CASSDPRGQGQETQYF. CDR3 sequence (DNA): TGTGCCAGCAGTGACCCAAGGGGGCAGGGGCAAGAGACCCAGTACTTC. The chain has TRBV28 and TRBJ2-5; 7 nucleotides agree with TRBD1. Germline CDR1 and CDR2: MDHEN and SYDVKM. V dropped 5 bases and J dropped 2; count of bases not matched to a gene: 11. The CDR3 has 16 amino acids. Based on the CDR3 plus reference TRBV28 and TRBJ2-5, the full variable domain is DVKVTQSSRYLVKRTGEKVFLECVQDMDHENMFWYRQDPGLGLRLIYFSYDVKMKEKGDIPEGYSVSREKKERFSLILESASTNQTSMYLCASSDPRGQGQETQYFGPGTRLLVL.

There are a few counts of this clone. The chain uses TRBV5-3 and TRBJ1-2; TRBD1 matches 7 bases. TRBV5-3 is given ORF status, its function remaining uncertain. The CDR3 covers 11 residues. The CDR3 DNA is TGTGAAAAGGAAGGGGGCGCGAGCTACACCTTC. Residues: CEKEGGASYTF.

This clone turned up a few times. V usage is TRBV6-6 and J usage is TRBJ2-3, with a weak D call TRBD1 (6 bases). The length of the CDR3 is 13 residues. Germline values: CDR1 MNHNY, CDR2 SVGAGI (reference sequence). The V gene lost 4 bases and the J gene lost 4 bases, with 9 bases spanning the gap. Here the CDR3 reads CASSWGPSDTQYF. The DNA for the CDR3 is TGTGCCAGCAGTTGGGGGCCTTCAGATACGCAGTATTTT.

This clone was found once. The chain recombines TRBV18 with TRBJ2-7, with D maybe TRBD2 (7 bases). CDR1 and CDR2 (germline): KGHSH, LQKENI. Trimming stripped 6 bases from V and 5 bases from J, with 17 bases between. CDR3 length equals 14 residues. The CDR3 DNA reads TGTGCCAGCTCCGGAAGGGGGGGATTAAACGAGCAGTACTTC. Translation: CASSGRGGLNEQYF.